One sample yielded the 20 T cell receptor beta chains listed below, sequenced in a study of cytomegalovirus exposure and HLA in healthy donors. In the PCR, 60 Vbeta and 13 Jbeta primers were used. Sequenced by immunoSEQ multiplex PCR; TCRdb stores in-frame clones only, minus some. The data show around 210,000 clones, around 80% seen once. Sequenced: PBMCs. These receptors all come from a boy under 18 in good health and CMV-seronegative.

The chain employs TRBV5-5 and TRBJ2-7; D is uncertain. Deletions cut 0 bases from V and 0 bases from J, with 7 bases between. The CDR3 has 14 residues. Germline V gene sequence: CDR1 SGHKS, CDR2 YYEKEE (reference sequence). The CDR3 DNA reads TGTGCCAGCAGCTTGGCCGGTTACTCCTACGAGCAGTACTTC. Translating gives CASSLAGYSYEQYF.

The V gene is TRBV5-1, the J gene TRBJ1-2, with a weak D call TRBD1 (6 bases). The CDR3 consists of 14 residues. Germline CDR1 is SGHRS and CDR2 is YFSETQ. V lost 4 bases and J lost 0, with 10 bases in between. The CDR3, as DNA: TGCGCCAGCAGCGAAGGGGGAGCTAACTATGGCTACACCTTC. Protein sequence: CASSEGGANYGYTF.

The chain is built from TRBV5-1 and TRBJ2-1; D uncertain. CDR1 and CDR2 (germline): SGHRS, YFSETQ. V lost 1 base, J lost 4 bases, and 6 bases lay in between. This CDR3 comprises 13 residues. The CDR3 sequence: CASSLYLYNEQFF. The CDR3 DNA reads TGCGCCAGCAGCTTGTACTTATACAATGAGCAGTTCTTC. Together with reference TRBV5-1 and TRBJ2-1, the CDR3 gives the full variable domain: KAGVTQTPRYLIKTRGQQVTLSCSPISGHRSVSWYQQTPGQGLQFLFEYFSETQRNKGNFPGRFSGRQFSNSRSEMNVSTLELGDSALYLCASSLYLYNEQFFGPGTRLTVL.

This clone was recorded only once. The rearrangement links TRBV19 to TRBJ2-3; D is possibly TRBD1 (5 bases). Trimming shortened V by 10 bases and J by 0 bases, and 14 bases separated the two germline ends. Germline values: CDR1 LNHDA, CDR2 SQIVND (reference sequence). The CDR3 runs 14 residues. The CDR3: CATRSQGSTDTQYF. CDR3 sequence (DNA): TGTGCCACCAGGAGTCAGGGTAGCACAGATACGCAGTATTTT.

The CDR3, as DNA: TGTGCCAGCAGCGCCGGACAGGGTTTTGGAAAACTGTTTTTT. Protein product: CASSAGQGFGKLFF. The chain carries TRBV7-7 and TRBJ1-4; 8 nucleotides match TRBD1. This CDR3 contains 14 residues. Germline CDR1 and CDR2: SSHAT and FNYEAQ (reference sequence). V dropped 5 bases and J dropped 10; count of bases not matched to a gene: 9. The full variable domain, in which reference TRBV7-7 and TRBJ1-4 provide the parts outside the CDR3, is GAGVSQSPRYKVTKRGQDVTLRCDPISSHATLYWYQQALGQGPEFLTYFNYEAQPDKSGLPSDRFSAERPEGSISTLTIQRTEQRDSAMYRCASSAGQGFGKLFFGSGTQLSVL.

The chain joins TRBV6-1 to TRBJ2-7; 9 bases line up with TRBD2. Germline assignment: CDR1 MNHNS and CDR2 SASEGT. CDR3 size: 15 residues. V was clipped by 3 bases and J by 2 bases; unmatched bases: 5. CDR3 DNA sequence: TGTGCCAGCAGTGAGGAGGGCGGGAGGGCCTACGAGCAGTACTTC. Its protein is CASSEEGGRAYEQYF.

The chain has TRBV6-1 and TRBJ1-6; D unclear. This CDR3 contains 15 residues. Per the germline V gene, CDR1 is MNHNS and CDR2 is SASEGT. Trimming took 6 bases from V and 4 from J, leaving 13 bases between them. The CDR3 reads CASRAHGSYNSPLHF. Written as DNA, the CDR3 is TGTGCCAGCAGGGCCCACGGGAGTTATAATTCACCCCTCCACTTT.

The chain couples TRBV27 to TRBJ2-6; perhaps TRBD2 as D (5 bases). CDR1 and CDR2 from the germline V gene are MNHEY and SMNVEV (reference sequence). V was cut by 6 bases and J by 4 bases, with 16 bases left in between. CDR3 size: 16 residues. The CDR3 loop is CASSPFFGEGANVLTF. CDR3 in DNA: TGTGCCAGCAGCCCCTTCTTTGGGGAGGGGGCCAACGTCCTGACTTTC.

The chain couples TRBV6-5 to TRBJ2-5; D possibly corresponds to TRBD2 (5 bases). This CDR3 region has 12 residues. The V gene's germline CDR1 is MNHEY and CDR2 SVGAGI. Trimming took off 3 bases at V and 6 bases at J, with 8 bases between the two ends. The CDR3 sequence is CASSYGSQTQYF. The CDR3 nucleotides read TGTGCCAGCAGTTATGGGAGCCAGACCCAGTACTTC.

The genes are TRBV7-6 and TRBJ2-5, with D perhaps matching TRBD2 (6 bases). The CDR3 totals 14 residues. CDR1 SGHVS and CDR2 FNYEAQ come from the germline V gene. With 3 bases removed from V and 2 bases from J, the gap between germline ends came to 10 bases. The CDR3, as DNA: TGTGCCAGCAGCTTTGGCGGAGGGCAAGAGACCCAGTACTTC. This codes for CASSFGGGQETQYF. The complete variable domain, with remaining parts taken from reference TRBV7-6 and TRBJ2-5, reads GAGVSQSPRYKVTKRGQDVALRCDPISGHVSLYWYRQALGQGPEFLTYFNYEAQQDKSGLPNDRFSAERPEGSISTLTIQRTEQRDSAMYRCASSFGGGQETQYFGPGTRLLVL.

The chain's CDR3 is CSVQGAYEKLFF. The CDR3 bases are TGCAGCGTTCAGGGGGCGTATGAAAAACTGTTTTTT. V and J are TRBV29-1 and TRBJ1-4; 8 bases agree with TRBD1. The CDR3 loop spans 12 amino acids. J gave up 6 bases and V 5 bases, and 2 bases lay outside the gene matches. Germline assignment: CDR1 SQVTM and CDR2 ANQGSEA.

The chain links TRBV5-6 to TRBJ2-1, with D hard to call. The germline V gene encodes CDR1 SGHDT and CDR2 YYEEEE. CDR3 length: 17 amino acids. Trimming shortened V by 2 bases and J by 4 bases, and 19 bases separated the two germline ends. CDR3 protein: CASSLFSAGQFYNEQFF. The CDR3 DNA is TGTGCCAGCAGCTTATTTAGTGCAGGTCAGTTTTACAATGAGCAGTTCTTC.

Here the CDR3 DNA reads TGTGCCAGCCGGTTCTGGGGGGACACTGAAGCTTTCTTT. Translated, it gives CASRFWGDTEAFF. The chain combines TRBV2 with TRBJ1-1, with D perhaps TRBD1 (5 bases). The CDR3 extends over 13 amino acids. Germline V gene data show CDR1 as SNHLY and CDR2 as FYNNEI. The ends were cut back, 8 bases at V and 3 bases at J, with 13 bases in the middle.

Here the CDR3 reads CASSFQQGPHEQYF. CDR3 bases: TGCGCCAGCAGCTTCCAACAGGGACCCCACGAGCAGTACTTC. V is TRBV5-1 and J is TRBJ2-7, with D perhaps matching TRBD1 (6 bases). The CDR3 runs 14 residues. Between the trimmed V and J ends, which lost 2 bases and 5 bases, there was a span of 14 bases. Per germline, CDR1 SGHRS and CDR2 YFSETQ.

The rearrangement links TRBV9 to TRBJ2-3, with D possibly TRBD1 on 5 matching bases. CDR1 is SGDLS, CDR2 YYNGEE, per germline. V dropped 0 bases and J dropped 2 bases, with 7 bases sitting between them. This CDR3 region has 14 residues. The CDR3 DNA sequence: TGTGCCAGCAGCGTAGCAGGGTTCACAGATACGCAGTATTTT. Protein sequence: CASSVAGFTDTQYF.

The chain joins TRBV7-2 to TRBJ1-6; 8 nucleotides match TRBD1. V gave up 5 bases and J gave up 6 bases; unmatched junction bases: 6. The CDR3 spans 15 residues. The germline gives CDR1 SGHTA, CDR2 FQGNSA. The CDR3, as DNA: TGTGCCAGCAGCCTACGGCAGGGGGCTAATTCACCCCTCCACTTT. Encoded protein: CASSLRQGANSPLHF.

The gene calls are TRBV30 and TRBJ1-3; no clear D gene. The V gene's germline CDR1 is GTSNPN and CDR2 SVGIG (reference sequence). This CDR3 has 14 amino acids. Trimming took 0 bases from V and 0 from J, leaving 6 bases between them. The CDR3 sequence is CAWSVLSSGNTIYF. CDR3 nucleotides: TGTGCCTGGAGTGTACTATCCTCTGGAAACACCATATATTTT.

The chain joins TRBV5-1 to TRBJ2-7, with 8 bases identical to TRBD1. Trimming took 1 base from V and 4 from J; bases not matched to a gene: 4. This CDR3 region has 14 residues. Germline V lookup: CDR1 SGHRS, CDR2 YFSETQ. The CDR3: CASSLLGQGYEQYF. The CDR3 DNA reads as TGCGCCAGCAGCTTGTTAGGACAGGGATACGAGCAGTACTTC.

This chain uses TRBV19 with TRBJ1-2; D uncertain. CDR3 length equals 12 residues. V was cut by 1 base and J by 8 bases, with 8 bases left in between. Germline CDR1 LNHDA, CDR2 SQIVND (reference sequence). The CDR3: CASSIVGVGYTF. The CDR3 DNA follows: TGTGCCAGTAGTATAGTGGGAGTGGGCTACACCTTC.

V is TRBV18 and J is TRBJ2-7; 8 bases are shared with TRBD2. CDR3 length: 16 residues. J lost 2 bases, V lost 0 bases, and 6 bases had no gene match. The germline V gene has CDR1 KGHSH and CDR2 LQKENI. This chain's CDR3 is CASSPPNGGDTYEQYF. The CDR3 DNA reads TGTGCCAGCTCACCACCGAACGGGGGGGATACCTACGAGCAGTACTTC.